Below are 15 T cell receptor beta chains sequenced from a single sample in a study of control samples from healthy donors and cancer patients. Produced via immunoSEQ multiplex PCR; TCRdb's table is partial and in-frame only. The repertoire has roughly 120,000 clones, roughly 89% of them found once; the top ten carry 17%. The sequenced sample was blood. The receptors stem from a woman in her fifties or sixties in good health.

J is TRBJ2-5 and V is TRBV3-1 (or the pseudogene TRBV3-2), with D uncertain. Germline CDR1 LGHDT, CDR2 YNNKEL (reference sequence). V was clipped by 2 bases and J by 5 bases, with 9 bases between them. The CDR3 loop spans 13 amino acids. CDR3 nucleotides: TGTGCCAGCAGCCAATCTCTCGTGGAGACCCAGTACTTC. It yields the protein CASSQSLVETQYF.

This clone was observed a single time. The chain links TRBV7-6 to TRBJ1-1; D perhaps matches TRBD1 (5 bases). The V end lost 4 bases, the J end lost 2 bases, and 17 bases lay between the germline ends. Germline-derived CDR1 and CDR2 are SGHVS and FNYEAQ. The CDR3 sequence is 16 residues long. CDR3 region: CASSSPGGGANTEAFF. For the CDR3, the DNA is TGTGCCAGCAGCTCCCCCGGGGGGGGAGCTAACACTGAAGCTTTCTTT.

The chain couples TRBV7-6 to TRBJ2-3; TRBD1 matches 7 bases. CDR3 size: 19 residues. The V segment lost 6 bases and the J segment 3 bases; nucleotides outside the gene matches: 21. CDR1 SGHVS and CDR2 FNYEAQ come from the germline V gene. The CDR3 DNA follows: TGTGCCAGCAGAGCTTCGATTGCGGGCGTTGTGACAGGGACAGATACGCAGTATTTT. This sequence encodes CASRASIAGVVTGTDTQYF.

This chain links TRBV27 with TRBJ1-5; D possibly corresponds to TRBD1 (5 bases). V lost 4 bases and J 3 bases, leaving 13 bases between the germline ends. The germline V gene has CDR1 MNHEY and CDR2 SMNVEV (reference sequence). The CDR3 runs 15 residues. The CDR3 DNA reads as TGTGCCAGCAGTTCGTCAGGGACCTACAATCAGCCCCAGCATTTT. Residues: CASSSSGTYNQPQHF.

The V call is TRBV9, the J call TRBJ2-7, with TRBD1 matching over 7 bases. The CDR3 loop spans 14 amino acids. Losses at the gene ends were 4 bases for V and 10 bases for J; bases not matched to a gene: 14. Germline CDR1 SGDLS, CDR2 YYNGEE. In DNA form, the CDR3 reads TGTGCCAGCAGCTCCAGCTCGGCAGGGGGAATCCAGTACGTC. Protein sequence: CASSSSSAGGIQYV.

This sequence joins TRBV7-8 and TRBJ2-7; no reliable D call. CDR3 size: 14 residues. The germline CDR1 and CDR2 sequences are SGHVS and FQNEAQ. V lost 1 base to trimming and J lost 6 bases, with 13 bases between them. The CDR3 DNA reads TGTGCCAGCAGCTTAGGGCCGATAGTGGGCGAGCAGTACGTC. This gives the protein CASSLGPIVGEQYV.

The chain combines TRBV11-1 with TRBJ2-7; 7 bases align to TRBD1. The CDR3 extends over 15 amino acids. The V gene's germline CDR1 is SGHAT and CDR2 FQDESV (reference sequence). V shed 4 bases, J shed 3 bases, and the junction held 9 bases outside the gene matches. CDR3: CASSYPGQTSYEQYF. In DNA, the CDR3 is TGTGCCAGCAGCTATCCGGGACAGACAAGCTACGAGCAGTACTTC.

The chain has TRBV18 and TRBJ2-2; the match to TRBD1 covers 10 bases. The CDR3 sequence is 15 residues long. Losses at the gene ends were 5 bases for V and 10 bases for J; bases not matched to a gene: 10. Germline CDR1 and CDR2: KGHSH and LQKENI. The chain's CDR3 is CASSVDGQGGVELFF. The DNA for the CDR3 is TGTGCCAGCTCAGTGGATGGACAGGGGGGAGTGGAGCTGTTTTTT.

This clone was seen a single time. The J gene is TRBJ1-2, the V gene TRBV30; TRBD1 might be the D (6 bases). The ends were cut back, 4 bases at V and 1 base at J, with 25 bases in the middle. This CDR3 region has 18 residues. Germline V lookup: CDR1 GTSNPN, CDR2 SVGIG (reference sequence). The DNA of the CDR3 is TGTGCCTGGACCCCTCCCAGGGGCAGGGGCCTCCTTAACTATGGCTACACCTTC. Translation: CAWTPPRGRGLLNYGYTF.

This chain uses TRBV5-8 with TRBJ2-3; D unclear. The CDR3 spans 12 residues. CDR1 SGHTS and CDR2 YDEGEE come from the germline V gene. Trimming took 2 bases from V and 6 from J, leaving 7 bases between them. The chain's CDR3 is CASSLQLDTQYF. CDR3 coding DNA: TGTGCCAGCAGCTTACAGCTTGATACGCAGTATTTT.

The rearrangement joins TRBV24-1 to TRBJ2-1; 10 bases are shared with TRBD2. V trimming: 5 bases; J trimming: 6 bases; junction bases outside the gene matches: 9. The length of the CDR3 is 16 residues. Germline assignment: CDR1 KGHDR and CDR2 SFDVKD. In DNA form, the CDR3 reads TGTGCCACCAGTGCCCGTGGCCAGCGGGAGGGCAATGAGCAGTTCTTC. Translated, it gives CATSARGQREGNEQFF.

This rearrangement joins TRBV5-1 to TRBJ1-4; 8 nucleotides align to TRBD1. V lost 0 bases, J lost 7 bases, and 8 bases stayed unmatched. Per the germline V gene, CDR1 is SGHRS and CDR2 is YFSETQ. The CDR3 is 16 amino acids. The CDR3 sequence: CASSLAGQGWGEKLFF. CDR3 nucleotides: TGCGCCAGCAGCTTGGCAGGACAGGGTTGGGGTGAAAAACTGTTTTTT.

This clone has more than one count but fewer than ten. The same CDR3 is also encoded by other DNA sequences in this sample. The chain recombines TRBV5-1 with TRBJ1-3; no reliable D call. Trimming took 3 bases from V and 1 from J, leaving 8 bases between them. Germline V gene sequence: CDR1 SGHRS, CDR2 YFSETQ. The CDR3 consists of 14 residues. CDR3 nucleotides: TGCGCCAGCAGCTCCGGCGATTCTGGAAACACCATATATTTT. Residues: CASSSGDSGNTIYF.

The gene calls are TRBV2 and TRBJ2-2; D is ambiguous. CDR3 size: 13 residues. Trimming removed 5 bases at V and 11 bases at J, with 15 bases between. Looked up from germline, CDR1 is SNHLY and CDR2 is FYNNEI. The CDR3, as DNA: TGTGCCAGCAGTTACTCTCCTGTTAGCGAGCTGTTTTTT. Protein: CASSYSPVSELFF.

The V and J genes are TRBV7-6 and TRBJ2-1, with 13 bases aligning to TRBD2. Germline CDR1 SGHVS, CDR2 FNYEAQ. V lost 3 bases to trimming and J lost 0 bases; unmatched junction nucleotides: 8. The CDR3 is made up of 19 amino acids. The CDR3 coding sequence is TGTGCCAGCAGCTTTAAGCGACTAGCGGGGGGCGGCTCCTACAATGAGCAGTTCTTC. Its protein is CASSFKRLAGGGSYNEQFF.